The 18 T cell receptor beta chains given below trace back to one sample, sequenced in a study of shared clonotypes between healthy human individuals. Only in-frame clones appear in the TCRdb table, and some are missing; sequencing was by immunoSEQ multiplex PCR. The data hold about 1 million clones, with about 75% observed a single time. Source material: memory CD4+ T cells sorted from blood. As to subset: CD45RA-negative fraction. The source of these receptors is a man aged 18 to 29 in good health.

This clone occurred once. The rearrangement uses TRBV5-1 and TRBJ2-1; D not resolved. Germline CDR1 is SGHRS and CDR2 is YFSETQ. CDR3 length equals 12 residues. Trimming left V 7 bases short and J 4 bases short, with 9 bases between. Here the CDR3 reads CASGSGYNEQFF. CDR3 in DNA: TGCGCCAGCGGGTCAGGTTACAATGAGCAGTTCTTC.

This sequence joins TRBV5-4 and TRBJ2-2; 7 bases map to TRBD1. Germline V gene data show CDR1 as SGHNT and CDR2 as YYREEE (reference sequence). CDR3 size: 17 residues. V was clipped by 2 bases and J by 4 bases; unmatched bases: 11. CDR3 nucleotide sequence: TGTGCCAGCAGCTTAGATATTCCCGGGACAGCCACCGGGGAGCTGTTTTTT. It translates to CASSLDIPGTATGELFF.

This clone was detected only once. The chain carries TRBV2 and TRBJ1-1, with D tentatively TRBD1 (5 bases). Per germline, CDR1 SNHLY and CDR2 FYNNEI. The CDR3 consists of 13 residues. Trimming took off 7 bases at V and 0 bases at J, with 9 bases between the two ends. CDR3 coding DNA: TGTGCCAGCACCTTCAGGGTGAACACTGAAGCTTTCTTT. Residues: CASTFRVNTEAFF.

The CDR3 DNA sequence: TGCAGCGTTGAAGGCCGCAGGGACGATAACTATGGCTACACCTTC. Translation: CSVEGRRDDNYGYTF. The chain carries TRBV29-1 and TRBJ1-2, with D tentatively TRBD1 (5 bases). V dropped 1 base and J dropped 1 base, with 13 bases sitting between them. The CDR3 is made up of 15 amino acids. Germline V gene lookup returns CDR1 SQVTM and CDR2 ANQGSEA.

The chain combines TRBV5-1 with TRBJ2-7, with 7 bases that match TRBD1. The V and J ends lost 3 bases and 4 bases, in that order; junction bases with no gene match: 10. Germline V gene sequence: CDR1 SGHRS, CDR2 YFSETQ. The CDR3 contains 15 residues. In DNA form, the CDR3 reads TGCGCCAGCAGCTACCAGACAGGGAAAACTTACGAGCAGTACTTC. It yields the protein CASSYQTGKTYEQYF.

This clone appeared a few times. V and J are TRBV6-4 and TRBJ1-2; 7 nucleotides line up with TRBD1. The ends lost 7 bases at V and 4 bases at J; junction bases unmatched: 12. There are 15 residues in the CDR3. Germline V CDR1 and CDR2: MRHNA, SNTAGT. CDR3 loop: CASTPQAGGVYGYTF. The CDR3 DNA follows: TGTGCCAGCACCCCTCAGGCAGGGGGTGTCTATGGCTACACCTTC.

This chain joins TRBV18 and TRBJ1-2, with no clear D. Trimming took 5 bases from V and 3 from J, leaving 7 bases between them. CDR1 and CDR2 (germline): KGHSH, LQKENI. This CDR3 is built from 12 residues. CDR3 residues: CASSGIDYGYTF. The CDR3 nucleotides read TGTGCCAGCTCAGGGATCGACTATGGCTACACCTTC.

Details on this clone: The sample has other DNA sequences that encode this CDR3 too. The V gene is TRBV7-9, the J gene TRBJ2-5, with 9 positions matching TRBD1. Germline V gene lookup returns CDR1 SEHNR and CDR2 FQNEAQ (reference sequence). Germline trimming cut 6 bases from V and 5 bases from J; bases unmatched to any gene: 4. The CDR3 sequence is 13 residues long. The CDR3 region is CASSPGTGETQYF. For the CDR3, the DNA is TGTGCCAGCAGTCCTGGGACAGGGGAGACCCAGTACTTC. The whole variable domain, filled in from reference TRBV7-9 and TRBJ2-5, reads DTGVSQNPRHKITKRGQNVTFRCDPISEHNRLYWYRQTLGQGPEFLTYFQNEAQLEKSRLLSDRFSAERPKGSFSTLEIQRTEQGDSAMYLCASSPGTGETQYFGPGTRLLVL.

Comment on this clone: Other DNA sequences from this sample encode an identical CDR3 as well. This sequence joins TRBV7-2 and TRBJ2-7, with 12 bases aligning to TRBD2. The V and J ends lost 3 bases and 4 bases, in that order; junction bases with no gene match: 4. Germline lookup yields CDR1 SGHTA and CDR2 FQGNSA. The length of the CDR3 is 15 residues. The CDR3 DNA reads as TGTGCCAGCAGCTTTACTAGCGGGGGGTTGTACGAGCAGTACTTC. Its protein product is CASSFTSGGLYEQYF. The whole variable domain, filled in from reference TRBV7-2 and TRBJ2-7, reads GAGVSQSPSNKVTEKGKDVELRCDPISGHTALYWYRQSLGQGLEFLIYFQGNSAPDKSGLPSDRFSAERTGGSVSTLTIQRTQQEDSAVYLCASSFTSGGLYEQYFGPGTRLTVT.

The chain has TRBV6-1 and TRBJ1-6, with TRBD1 matching over 9 bases. The CDR3 covers 15 residues. From germline, CDR1 is MNHNS and CDR2 SASEGT. V lost 7 bases to trimming and J lost 14 bases; unmatched junction nucleotides: 15. CDR3 bases: TGTGCCAGCACCGAGAAGGGACAGGGCATGGCGTCCCTCCACTTT. Residues: CASTEKGQGMASLHF.

This chain links TRBV10-3 with TRBJ1-2; TRBD1 aligns across 10 bases. After removal of 6 bases from V and 8 bases from J, the junction contained 12 bases not matched to a gene. Germline V CDR1 and CDR2: ENHRY, SYGVKD. This CDR3 region has 15 residues. The CDR3 protein is CAIRTQTGGPGGYTF. The CDR3 DNA reads TGTGCCATCAGAACCCAGACAGGGGGCCCTGGAGGCTACACCTTC.

The gene calls are TRBV7-9 and TRBJ2-7; unclear D gene. V was clipped by 1 base and J by 2 bases, with 6 bases between them. The V gene's germline CDR1 is SEHNR and CDR2 FQNEAQ (reference sequence). The CDR3 loop spans 13 amino acids. CDR3 loop: CASSLGHPYEQYF. The DNA of the CDR3 is TGTGCCAGCAGCTTAGGGCATCCCTACGAGCAGTACTTC.

The gene calls are TRBV5-1 and TRBJ2-7; possible D gene TRBD2, 7 bases. This CDR3 contains 16 residues. CDR1 and CDR2 (germline): SGHRS, YFSETQ. V was trimmed by 6 bases and J by 3 bases, leaving 22 bases between them. CDR3 residues: CASNPGGGGEIYEQYF. DNA for the CDR3: TGCGCCAGCAACCCGGGCGGCGGGGGCGAGATCTACGAGCAGTACTTC. The variable domain in full, with the rest retrieved from reference TRBV5-1 and TRBJ2-7, is KAGVTQTPRYLIKTRGQQVTLSCSPISGHRSVSWYQQTPGQGLQFLFEYFSETQRNKGNFPGRFSGRQFSNSRSEMNVSTLELGDSALYLCASNPGGGGEIYEQYFGPGTRLTVT.

The chain carries TRBV5-6 and TRBJ1-3; D is ambiguous. V shed 0 bases and J shed 0 bases, with 4 bases lying between them. This CDR3 region has 14 residues. CDR1 SGHDT and CDR2 YYEEEE come from the germline V gene. Here the CDR3 reads CASSLVFSGNTIYF. The DNA for the CDR3 is TGTGCCAGCAGCTTGGTCTTCTCTGGAAACACCATATATTTT.

The V gene is TRBV6-1, the J gene TRBJ2-7, with D possibly being TRBD1 (5 bases). V gave up 3 bases and J gave up 5 bases, with 11 bases separating them. CDR1 MNHNS and CDR2 SASEGT come from the germline V gene. The CDR3 has 13 residues. The CDR3 loop is CASSDFRTNEQYF. DNA of the CDR3: TGTGCCAGCAGTGATTTCAGGACAAACGAGCAGTACTTC.

The V and J genes are TRBV6-1 and TRBJ2-7; unclear D gene. Trimming took 2 bases from V and 4 from J, leaving 3 bases between them. In germline, CDR1 is MNHNS, CDR2 SASEGT. The CDR3 extends over 11 amino acids. This chain's CDR3 is CASSEKYEQYF. CDR3 DNA sequence: TGTGCCAGCAGTGAAAAATACGAGCAGTACTTC.

The chain links TRBV6-1 to TRBJ2-7; possible D gene TRBD2, 6 bases. In germline, CDR1 is MNHNS, CDR2 SASEGT. CDR3 length equals 13 residues. Between the trimmed V and J ends, which lost 6 bases and 4 bases, there was a span of 13 bases. The CDR3 is CASRPAAGYEQYF. CDR3 bases: TGTGCCAGCAGACCGGCTGCGGGATACGAGCAGTACTTC.

Turning to this clone: This clone may be a read error of a much larger clone one base away. The gene calls are TRBV11-2 and TRBJ2-2; D not certain. The length of the CDR3 is 14 residues. Germline CDR1 and CDR2: SGHAT and FQNNGV. Trimming shortened V by 2 bases and J by 0 bases, and 4 bases separated the two germline ends. CDR3 sequence reads: CASSLQANTGELFF. The DNA of the CDR3 is TGTGCCAGCAGCTTACAGGCGAACACCGGGGAGCTGTTTTTT.